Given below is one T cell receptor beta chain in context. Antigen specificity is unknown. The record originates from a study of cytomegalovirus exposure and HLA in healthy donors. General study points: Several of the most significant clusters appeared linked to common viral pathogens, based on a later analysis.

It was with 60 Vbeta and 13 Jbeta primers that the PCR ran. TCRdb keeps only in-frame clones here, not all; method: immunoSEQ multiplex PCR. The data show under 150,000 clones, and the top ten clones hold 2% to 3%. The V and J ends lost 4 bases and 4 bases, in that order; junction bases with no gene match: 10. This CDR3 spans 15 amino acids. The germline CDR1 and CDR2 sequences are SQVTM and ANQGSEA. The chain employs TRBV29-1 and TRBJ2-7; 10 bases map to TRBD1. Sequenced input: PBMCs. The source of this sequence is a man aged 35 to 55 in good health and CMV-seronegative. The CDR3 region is CSVGMRRQGAYEQYF. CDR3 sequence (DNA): TGCAGCGTTGGTATGCGCCGACAGGGGGCTTACGAGCAGTACTTC.